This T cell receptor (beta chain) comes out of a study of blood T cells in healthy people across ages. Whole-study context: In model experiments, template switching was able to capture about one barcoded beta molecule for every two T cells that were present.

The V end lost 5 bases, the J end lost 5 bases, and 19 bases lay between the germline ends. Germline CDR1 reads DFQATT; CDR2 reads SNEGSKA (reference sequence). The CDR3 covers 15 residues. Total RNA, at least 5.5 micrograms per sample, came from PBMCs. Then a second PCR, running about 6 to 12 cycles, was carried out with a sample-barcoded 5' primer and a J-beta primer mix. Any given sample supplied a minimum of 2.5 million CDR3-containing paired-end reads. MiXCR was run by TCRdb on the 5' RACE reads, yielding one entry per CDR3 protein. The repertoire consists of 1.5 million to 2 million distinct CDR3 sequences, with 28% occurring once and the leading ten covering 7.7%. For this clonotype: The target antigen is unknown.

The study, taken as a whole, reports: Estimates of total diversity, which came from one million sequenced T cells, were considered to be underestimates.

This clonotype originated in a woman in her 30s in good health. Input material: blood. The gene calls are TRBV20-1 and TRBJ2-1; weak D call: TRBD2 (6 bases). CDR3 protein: CSAGGWVGTDNEQFF. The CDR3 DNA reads TGCAGTGCTGGAGGGTGGGTTGGGACCGACAATGAGCAGTTCTTC.